The 19 T cell receptor beta chains reported below all come from one sample, sequenced in a study of blood T cell repertoires in COVID-19. The method was immunoSEQ multiplex PCR; TCRdb's version includes in-frame clones alone and lacks a portion of them. Of 650,000 to 800,000 clones listed, 85% to 90% are singletons. What was sequenced was peripheral blood. Every receptor here comes from a woman aged 18-30 years with acute or convalescent COVID-19.

With regard to this clone: Other DNA sequences within the sample encode an identical CDR3. The chain combines TRBV6-5 with TRBJ1-5; D may be TRBD1 (5 bases). Germline-derived CDR1 and CDR2 are MNHEY and SVGAGI. The V gene lost 0 bases and the J gene lost 7 bases, with 7 bases spanning the gap. CDR3 size: 13 residues. The CDR3 loop reads CASSYSRGQPQHF. For the CDR3, the DNA is TGTGCCAGCAGTTACTCGCGGGGCCAGCCCCAGCATTTT.

V is TRBV5-1 and J is TRBJ2-1, with no clear D. The V gene lost 5 bases and the J gene lost 9 bases, with 12 bases spanning the gap. In germline, CDR1 is SGHRS, CDR2 YFSETQ. The length of the CDR3 is 12 residues. The CDR3 DNA reads TGCGCCAGCAGGTCGCTAACCGGTGAGCAGTTCTTC. It is translated as CASRSLTGEQFF.

This CDR3 is CASNLGGPGTSPYEQYF. The CDR3 nucleotides read TGTGCCAGCAACCTAGGGGGTCCCGGGACGTCACCCTACGAGCAGTACTTC. The chain uses TRBV7-9 and TRBJ2-7; the D gene is possibly TRBD1 (6 bases). The V gene lost 7 bases and the J gene lost 2 bases, with 24 bases spanning the gap. This CDR3 comprises 17 residues. Germline values: CDR1 SEHNR, CDR2 FQNEAQ (reference sequence).

The gene calls are TRBV5-4 and TRBJ1-1; tentative D call: TRBD1 (5 bases). CDR3 size: 14 residues. The germline V gene encodes CDR1 SGHNT and CDR2 YYREEE (reference sequence). V was pared by 7 bases and J by 4 bases, with 17 bases between. DNA for the CDR3: TGTGCCAGCCGCCCTTCCGTGGGGGGCACTGAAGCTTTCTTT. It specifies CASRPSVGGTEAFF.

The table lists this clone with a count of one. This rearrangement joins TRBV5-1 to TRBJ2-6, with 8 bases matching TRBD1. Trimming took 4 bases from V and 0 from J; bases not matched to a gene: 9. This CDR3 has 18 amino acids. The germline V gene has CDR1 SGHRS and CDR2 YFSETQ. CDR3 sequence reads: CASSLRDRSVSGANVLTF. The CDR3, as DNA: TGCGCCAGCAGCCTCCGGGACAGGAGCGTCTCTGGGGCCAACGTCCTGACTTTC.

This chain joins TRBV27 and TRBJ2-5; 11 positions agree with TRBD1. The CDR3 is made up of 17 amino acids. The junction had 16 bases not matched to a gene; V was cut back by 6 bases and J by 7 bases. Looked up from germline, CDR1 is MNHEY and CDR2 is SMNVEV (reference sequence). The CDR3 DNA follows: TGTGCCAGCAGCTCGATTCCGGACAGGGGGCAGCGGGTGACCCAGTACTTC. Translated, it gives CASSSIPDRGQRVTQYF.

The rearrangement joins TRBV11-2 to TRBJ1-5, with 9 bases lining up with TRBD1. The V and J ends lost 3 bases and 7 bases, in that order; junction bases with no gene match: 7. Germline V gene sequence: CDR1 SGHAT, CDR2 FQNNGV. This CDR3 spans 15 amino acids. The CDR3 spells CASSFGRTGEQPQHF. CDR3 nucleotides: TGTGCCAGCAGCTTTGGTCGGACAGGGGAACAGCCCCAGCATTTT.

V and J are TRBV14 and TRBJ1-4; possibly TRBD1 for D (5 bases). Germline V lookup: CDR1 SGHDN, CDR2 FVKESK. V was cut by 5 bases and J by 2 bases, with 12 bases left in between. The CDR3 covers 15 residues. The CDR3 spells CASSGARGTNEKLFF. CDR3 bases: TGTGCCAGCAGCGGAGCCCGGGGGACTAATGAAAAACTGTTTTTT. Drawing the rest from reference TRBV14 and TRBJ1-4, the complete variable domain is EAGVTQFPSHSVIEKGQTVTLRCDPISGHDNLYWYRRVMGKEIKFLLHFVKESKQDESGMPNNRFLAERTGGTYSTLKVQPAELEDSGVYFCASSGARGTNEKLFFGSGTQLSVL.

The chain joins TRBV5-5 to TRBJ1-1, with TRBD1 identical over 9 bases. The CDR3 runs 15 residues. Trimming at V came to 5 bases and at J to 4 bases, leaving 9 bases not matched to a gene. Germline assignment: CDR1 SGHKS and CDR2 YYEKEE (reference sequence). The CDR3 DNA reads as TGTGCCAGCAGACCCGGGACAGGGTTGGGCACTGAAGCTTTCTTT. Its protein product is CASRPGTGLGTEAFF.

The V and J genes are TRBV5-4 and TRBJ2-3; 8 positions match TRBD2. Trimming cost V 0 bases and J 5 bases; bases outside gene matches: 5. Per germline, CDR1 SGHNT and CDR2 YYREEE (reference sequence). This CDR3 is 15 amino acids long. Here the CDR3 DNA reads TGTGCCAGCAGCTTGGCGGGGGGGAGGGGAGATACGCAGTATTTT. Its protein product is CASSLAGGRGDTQYF.

This chain links TRBV12-3 or TRBV12-4 with TRBJ1-2; D gene ambiguous. The V gene lost 6 bases and the J gene lost 8 bases, with 16 bases spanning the gap. This CDR3 has 13 residues. CDR3 loop: CASRKGTGSGYTF. The CDR3, as DNA: TGTGCCAGCAGGAAGGGAACGGGGAGCGGCTACACCTTC.

The chain combines TRBV5-1 with TRBJ2-7; maybe TRBD1 (6 bases). The germline gives CDR1 SGHRS, CDR2 YFSETQ. This CDR3 is built from 13 residues. V shed 3 bases and J shed 3 bases, with 10 bases lying between them. This CDR3 reads CASSSGQNYEQYF. The CDR3 DNA is TGCGCCAGCAGCTCCGGACAGAACTACGAGCAGTACTTC. Using reference TRBV5-1 and TRBJ2-7 for the parts outside the CDR3, the full variable domain is KAGVTQTPRYLIKTRGQQVTLSCSPISGHRSVSWYQQTPGQGLQFLFEYFSETQRNKGNFPGRFSGRQFSNSRSEMNVSTLELGDSALYLCASSSGQNYEQYFGPGTRLTVT.

This clone was recorded only once. This sequence joins TRBV4-3 and TRBJ2-7; tentative D call: TRBD2 (6 bases). Germline values: CDR1 LGHNA, CDR2 YSLEER. Trimming removed 0 bases at V and 5 bases at J, with 11 bases between. This CDR3 has 14 residues. The CDR3 loop is CASSQDLGGDEQYF. Written as DNA, the CDR3 is TGCGCCAGCAGCCAAGATCTGGGGGGAGACGAGCAGTACTTC.

The chain links TRBV4-1 to TRBJ1-1; the match to TRBD1 covers 11 bases. V shed 4 bases, J shed 11 bases, and the junction held 18 bases outside the gene matches. Germline values: CDR1 MGHRA, CDR2 YSYEKL. The CDR3 runs to 17 residues. The CDR3 spells CASSREVPGQGATGAFF. CDR3 DNA: TGCGCCAGCAGCCGCGAGGTTCCCGGACAGGGGGCCACTGGCGCTTTCTTT.

Regarding this clone: One junction end does not reproduce the germline sequence, and a read error may be involved. The chain uses TRBV30 and TRBJ1-1; 7 bases agree with TRBD1. This CDR3 has 13 amino acids. The germline V gene has CDR1 GTSNPN and CDR2 SVGIG (reference sequence). The CDR3 DNA follows: TGCCACCATACAGGGGCTATTGACACTGAAGCTTTCTTT. Translating gives CHHTGAIDTEAFF.

This clone has just a few counts. V usage is TRBV29-1 and J usage is TRBJ1-4; D unresolved. Germline V lookup: CDR1 SQVTM, CDR2 ANQGSEA. Trimming removed 7 bases at V and 1 base at J, with 22 bases between. CDR3 length equals 17 residues. The CDR3 sequence is CSAQIRFSGETNEKLFF. The DNA for the CDR3 is TGCAGCGCCCAAATTAGGTTTTCCGGGGAAACTAATGAAAAACTGTTTTTT.

The V gene is TRBV7-9, the J gene TRBJ2-7, with a possible D match to TRBD2 (6 bases). Germline CDR1 reads SEHNR; CDR2 reads FQNEAQ (reference sequence). The CDR3 totals 14 residues. Trimming cost V 5 bases and J 3 bases, with 14 bases left between them. In DNA form, the CDR3 reads TGTGCCAGCAGCGAGTGGGGGGAGGTCTACGAGCAGTACTTC. Translating gives CASSEWGEVYEQYF.

The J gene is TRBJ2-6, the V gene TRBV5-1; 7 bases line up with TRBD1. Germline values: CDR1 SGHRS, CDR2 YFSETQ. This CDR3 spans 15 amino acids. The J segment lost 2 bases and the V segment lost 7 bases, leaving 6 bases of the junction unmatched. The CDR3 reads CASGTATTGANVLTF. The DNA of the CDR3 is TGCGCCAGCGGGACAGCGACCACTGGGGCCAACGTCCTGACTTTC.

The chain recombines TRBV3-1 (or the pseudogene TRBV3-2) with TRBJ2-2; D is possibly TRBD1 (6 bases). In germline, CDR1 is LGHDT, CDR2 YNNKEL (reference sequence). Trimming stripped 3 bases from V and 1 base from J, with 12 bases between. CDR3 length: 16 amino acids. CDR3: CASSQRSRGNTGELFF. The CDR3 DNA reads TGTGCCAGCAGCCAGAGGTCCAGGGGGAACACCGGGGAGCTGTTTTTT.